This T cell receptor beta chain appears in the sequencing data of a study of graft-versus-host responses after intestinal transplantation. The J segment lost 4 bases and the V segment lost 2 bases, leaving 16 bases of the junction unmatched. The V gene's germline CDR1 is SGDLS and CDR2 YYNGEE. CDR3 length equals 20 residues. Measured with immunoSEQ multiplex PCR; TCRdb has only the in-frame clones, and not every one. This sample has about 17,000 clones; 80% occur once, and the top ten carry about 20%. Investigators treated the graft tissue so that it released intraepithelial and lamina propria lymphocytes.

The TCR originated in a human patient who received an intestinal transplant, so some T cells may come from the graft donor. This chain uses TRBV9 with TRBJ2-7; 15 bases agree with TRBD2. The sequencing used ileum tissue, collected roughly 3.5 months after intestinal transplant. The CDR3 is CASSVGLAGGPEKPPYEQYF. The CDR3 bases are TGTGCCAGCAGCGTGGGACTAGCGGGAGGCCCGGAAAAACCCCCTTACGAGCAGTACTTC. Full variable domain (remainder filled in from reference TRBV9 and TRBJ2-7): DSGVTQTPKHLITATGQRVTLRCSPRSGDLSVYWYQQSLDQGLQFLIQYYNGEERAKGNILERFSAQQFPDLHSELNLSSLELGDSALYFCASSVGLAGGPEKPPYEQYFGPGTRLTVT.